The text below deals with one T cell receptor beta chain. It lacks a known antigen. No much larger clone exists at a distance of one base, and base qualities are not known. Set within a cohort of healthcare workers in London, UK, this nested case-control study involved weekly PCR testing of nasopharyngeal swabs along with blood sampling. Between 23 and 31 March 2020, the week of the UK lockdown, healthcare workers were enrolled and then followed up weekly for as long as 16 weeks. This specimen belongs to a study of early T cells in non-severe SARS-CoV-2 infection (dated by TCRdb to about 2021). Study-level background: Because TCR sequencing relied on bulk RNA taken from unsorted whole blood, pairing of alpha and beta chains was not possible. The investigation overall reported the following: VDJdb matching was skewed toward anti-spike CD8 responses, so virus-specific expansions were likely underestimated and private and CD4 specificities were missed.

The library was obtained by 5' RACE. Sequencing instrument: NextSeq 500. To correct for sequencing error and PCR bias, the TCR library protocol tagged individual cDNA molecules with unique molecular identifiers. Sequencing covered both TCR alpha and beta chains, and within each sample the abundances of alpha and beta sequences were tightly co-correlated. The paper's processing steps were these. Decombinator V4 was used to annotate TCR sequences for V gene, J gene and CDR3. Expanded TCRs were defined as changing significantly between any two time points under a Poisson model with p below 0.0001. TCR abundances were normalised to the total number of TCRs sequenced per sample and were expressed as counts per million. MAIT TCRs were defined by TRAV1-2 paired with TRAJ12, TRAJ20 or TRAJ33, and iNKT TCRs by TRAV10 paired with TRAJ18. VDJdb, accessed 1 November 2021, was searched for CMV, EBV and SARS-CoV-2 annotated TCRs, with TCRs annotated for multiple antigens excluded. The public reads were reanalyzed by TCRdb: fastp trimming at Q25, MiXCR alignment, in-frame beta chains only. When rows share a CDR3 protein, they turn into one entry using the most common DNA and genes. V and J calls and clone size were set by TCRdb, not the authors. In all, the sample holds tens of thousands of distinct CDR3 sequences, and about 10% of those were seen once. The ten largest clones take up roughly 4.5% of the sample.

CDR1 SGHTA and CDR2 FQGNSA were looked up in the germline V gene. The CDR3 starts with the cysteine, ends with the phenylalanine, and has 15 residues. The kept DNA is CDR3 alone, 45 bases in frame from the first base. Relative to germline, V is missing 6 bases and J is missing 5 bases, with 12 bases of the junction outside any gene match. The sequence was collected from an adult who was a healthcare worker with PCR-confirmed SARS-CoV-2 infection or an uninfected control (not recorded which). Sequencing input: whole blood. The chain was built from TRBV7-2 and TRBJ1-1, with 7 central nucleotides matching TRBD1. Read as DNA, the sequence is TGTGCCAGCAGACCACAGGGGAAGGTGGGTACTGAAGCTTTCTTT. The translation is CASRPQGKVGTEAFF.